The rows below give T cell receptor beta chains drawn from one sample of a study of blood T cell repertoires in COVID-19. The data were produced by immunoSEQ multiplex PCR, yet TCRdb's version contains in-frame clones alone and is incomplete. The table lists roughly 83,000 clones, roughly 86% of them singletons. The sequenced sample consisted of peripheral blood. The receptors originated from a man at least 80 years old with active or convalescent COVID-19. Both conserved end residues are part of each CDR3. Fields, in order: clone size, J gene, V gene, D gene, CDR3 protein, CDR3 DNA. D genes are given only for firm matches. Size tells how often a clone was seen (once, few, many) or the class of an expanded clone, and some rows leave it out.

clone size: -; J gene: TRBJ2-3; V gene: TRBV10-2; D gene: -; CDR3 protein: CASSIGRPDTDTQYF; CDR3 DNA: TGCGCCAGCAGTATTGGGAGGCCGGACACAGATACGCAGTATTTT
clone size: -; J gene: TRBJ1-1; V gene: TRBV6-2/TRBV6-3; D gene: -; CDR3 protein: CASSYLGQGGTEAFF; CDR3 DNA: TGTGCCAGCAGTTACTTAGGGCAGGGAGGGACTGAAGCTTTCTTT
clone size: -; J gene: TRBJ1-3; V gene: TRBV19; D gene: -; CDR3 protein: CASSERGGGNTIYF; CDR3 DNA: TGTGCCAGTTCCGAACGCGGGGGAGGAAACACCATATATTTT
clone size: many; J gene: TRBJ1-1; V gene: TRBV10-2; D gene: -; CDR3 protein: CASSPSARQNTEAFF; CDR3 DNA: TGCGCCAGCAGTCCCTCCGCAAGACAGAACACTGAAGCTTTCTTT
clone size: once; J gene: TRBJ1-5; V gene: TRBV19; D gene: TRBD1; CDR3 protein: CASSKDRGGNQPQHF; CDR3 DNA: TGTGCCAGTAGTAAGGACAGGGGTGGCAATCAGCCCCAGCATTTT
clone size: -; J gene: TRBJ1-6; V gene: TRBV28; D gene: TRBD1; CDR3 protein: CASSATGQGDRALHF; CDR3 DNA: TGTGCCAGCAGTGCTACGGGACAGGGCGATCGGGCCCTCCACTTT
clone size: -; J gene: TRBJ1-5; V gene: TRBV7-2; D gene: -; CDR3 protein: CASSLRANQPQHF; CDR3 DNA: TGTGCCAGCAGCTTACGAGCGAATCAGCCCCAGCATTTT
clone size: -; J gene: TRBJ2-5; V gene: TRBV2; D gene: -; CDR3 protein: CASSQGRFQETQYF; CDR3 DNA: TGTGCCAGCAGTCAGGGCCGGTTTCAAGAGACCCAGTACTTC
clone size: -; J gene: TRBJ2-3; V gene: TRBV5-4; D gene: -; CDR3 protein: CASSLPAGKWADTQYF; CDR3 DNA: TGTGCCAGCAGCTTGCCGGCGGGAAAATGGGCAGATACGCAGTATTTT
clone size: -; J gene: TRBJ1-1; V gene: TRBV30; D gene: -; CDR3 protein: CAWLRGTNTEAFF; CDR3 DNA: TGTGCCTGGCTCAGGGGAACAAACACTGAAGCTTTCTTT
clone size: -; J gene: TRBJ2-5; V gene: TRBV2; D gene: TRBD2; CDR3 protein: CASTPGLAVETQYF; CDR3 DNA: TGTGCCAGCACCCCCGGACTAGCGGTAGAGACCCAGTACTTC
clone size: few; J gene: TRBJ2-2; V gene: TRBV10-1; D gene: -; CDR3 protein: CASSDPTSNTGELFF; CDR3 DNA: TGCGCCAGCAGTGATCCAACTTCGAACACCGGGGAGCTGTTTTTT
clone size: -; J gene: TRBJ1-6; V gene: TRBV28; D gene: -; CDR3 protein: CASSLYRYNSPLHF; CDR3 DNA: TGTGCCAGCAGTTTGTACAGATATAATTCACCCCTCCACTTT
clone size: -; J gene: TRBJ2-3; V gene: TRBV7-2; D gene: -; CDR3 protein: CASSLGGGHLTDTQYF; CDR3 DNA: TGTGCCAGCAGCCTCGGTGGGGGACACCTCACAGATACGCAGTATTTT
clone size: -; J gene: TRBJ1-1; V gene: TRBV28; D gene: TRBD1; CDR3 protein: CASSPDRGDLTEAFF; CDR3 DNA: TGTGCCAGCAGTCCTGACAGGGGCGACCTCACTGAAGCTTTCTTT
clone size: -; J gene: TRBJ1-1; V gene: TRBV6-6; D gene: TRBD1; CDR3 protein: CASSPGTGMNTEAFF; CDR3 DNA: TGTGCCAGCAGTCCTGGGACAGGCATGAACACTGAAGCTTTCTTT
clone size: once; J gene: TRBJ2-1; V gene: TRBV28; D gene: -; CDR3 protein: CASSGRWGGMYEQFF; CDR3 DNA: TGTGCCAGCAGCGGAAGGTGGGGGGGCATGTATGAGCAGTTCTTC
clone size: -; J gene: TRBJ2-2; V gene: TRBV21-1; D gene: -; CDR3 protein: CASSLTGGTTGELFF; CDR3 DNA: TGTGCCAGCAGTCTAACAGGGGGGACCACCGGGGAGCTGTTTTTT
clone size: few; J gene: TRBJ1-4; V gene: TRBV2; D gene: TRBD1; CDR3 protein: CASSGYGTANEKLFF; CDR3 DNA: TGTGCCAGCAGTGGCTACGGGACAGCAAATGAAAAACTGTTTTTT
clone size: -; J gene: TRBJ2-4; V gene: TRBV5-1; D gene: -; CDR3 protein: CASSLAGQGSTKNIQYF; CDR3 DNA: TGCGCCAGCAGCTTGGCGGGGCAGGGGTCGACCAAAAACATTCAGTACTTC
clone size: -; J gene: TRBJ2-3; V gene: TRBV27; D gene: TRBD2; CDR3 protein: CATINLGLARDTQYF; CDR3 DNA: TGTGCCACCATAAACCTGGGACTAGCGAGAGATACGCAGTATTTT
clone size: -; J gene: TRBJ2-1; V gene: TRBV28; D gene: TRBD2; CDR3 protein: CASRKGLASHEQFF; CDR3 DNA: TGTGCCAGCAGAAAGGGACTAGCCAGCCATGAGCAGTTCTTC
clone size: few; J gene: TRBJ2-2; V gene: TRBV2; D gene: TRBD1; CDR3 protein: CAGRQGSTGELFF; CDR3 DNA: TGTGCCGGCCGACAGGGTAGTACCGGGGAGCTGTTTTTT